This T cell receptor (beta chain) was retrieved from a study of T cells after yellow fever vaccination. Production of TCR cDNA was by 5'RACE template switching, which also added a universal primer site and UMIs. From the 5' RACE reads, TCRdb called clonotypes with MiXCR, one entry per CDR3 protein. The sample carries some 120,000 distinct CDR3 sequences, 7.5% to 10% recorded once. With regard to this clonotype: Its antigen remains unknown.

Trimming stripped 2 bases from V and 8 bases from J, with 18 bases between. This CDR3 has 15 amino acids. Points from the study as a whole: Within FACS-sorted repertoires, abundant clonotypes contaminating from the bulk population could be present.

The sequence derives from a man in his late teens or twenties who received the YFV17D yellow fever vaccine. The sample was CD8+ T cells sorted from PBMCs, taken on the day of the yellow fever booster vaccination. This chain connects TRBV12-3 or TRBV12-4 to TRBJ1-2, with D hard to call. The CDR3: CASSLYPGRLAGYTF. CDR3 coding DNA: TGTGCCAGCAGTTTATACCCGGGTCGATTAGCCGGCTACACCTTC.